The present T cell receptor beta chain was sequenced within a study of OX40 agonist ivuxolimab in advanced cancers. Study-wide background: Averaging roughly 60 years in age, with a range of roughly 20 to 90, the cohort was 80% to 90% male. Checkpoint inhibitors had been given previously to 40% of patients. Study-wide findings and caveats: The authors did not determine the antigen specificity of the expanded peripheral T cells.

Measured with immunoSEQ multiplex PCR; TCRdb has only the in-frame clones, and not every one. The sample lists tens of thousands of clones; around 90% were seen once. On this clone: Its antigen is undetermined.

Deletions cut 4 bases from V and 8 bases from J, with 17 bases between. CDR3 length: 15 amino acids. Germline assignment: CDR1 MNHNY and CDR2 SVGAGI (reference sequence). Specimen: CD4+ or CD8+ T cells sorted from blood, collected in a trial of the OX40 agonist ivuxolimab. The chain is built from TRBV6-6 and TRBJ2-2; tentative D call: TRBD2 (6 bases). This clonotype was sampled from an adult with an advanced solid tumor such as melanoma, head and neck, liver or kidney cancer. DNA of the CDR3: TGTGCCAGCAGTTTTACGGGGGATACCATGGGGGAGCTGTTTTTT. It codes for CASSFTGDTMGELFF.